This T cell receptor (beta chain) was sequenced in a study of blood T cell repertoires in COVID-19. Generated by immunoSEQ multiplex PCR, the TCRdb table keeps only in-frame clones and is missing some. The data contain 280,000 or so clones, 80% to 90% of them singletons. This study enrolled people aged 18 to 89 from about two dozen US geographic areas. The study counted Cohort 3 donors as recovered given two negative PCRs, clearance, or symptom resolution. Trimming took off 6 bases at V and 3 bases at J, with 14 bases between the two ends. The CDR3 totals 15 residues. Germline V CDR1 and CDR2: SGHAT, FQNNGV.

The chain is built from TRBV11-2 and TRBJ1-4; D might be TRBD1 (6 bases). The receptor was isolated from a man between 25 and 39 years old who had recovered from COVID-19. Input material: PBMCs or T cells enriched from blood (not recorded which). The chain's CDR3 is CASSDRGGSNEKLFF. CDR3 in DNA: TGTGCCAGCAGTGATCGGGGGGGCTCTAATGAAAAACTGTTTTTT.